The T cell receptor beta chain described here comes from a study of follicular helper T cells after annual influenza vaccination. Across the whole study: Some donors were sampled over the 2013-2014, 2014-2015 and 2015-2016 vaccinations.

As to this clone: Antigen specificity is unknown.

The CDR3 runs 16 residues. V gave up 4 bases and J gave up 5 bases; unmatched junction bases: 12. CDR1 and CDR2 from the germline V gene are MNHEY and SVGAGI. Time point described: 2015-2016 season, 7 days after influenza vaccination. TCRB sequencing was done at Survey resolution level. Clones were sequenced by immunoSEQ multiplex PCR, and TCRdb holds only the in-frame ones, with some missing. In the table there are about 5,600 clones, more than 70% of which are singletons. Study results and limitations: ICOS+CD38+ cTfh clonality change tracked circulating plasmablast frequency change. Successive annual vaccinations recalled a recurrent oligoclonal ICOS+CD38+ cTfh response with influenza-specific clonotypes.

The sequence derives from an adult who received the influenza vaccine. This chain links TRBV6-5 with TRBJ2-5; TRBD1 agrees at 8 bases. The material sequenced was CXCR5+ CD38- circulating T follicular helper cells from blood, taken 7 days after influenza vaccination. Subset meaning: circulating Tfh, non-naive CD4+CXCR5+PD-1+ (ICOS+CD38+ or ICOS-CD38-). The CDR3 reads CASSLPSGRDRETQYF. Written as DNA, the CDR3 is TGTGCCAGCAGTTTGCCTTCCGGACGGGACAGGGAGACCCAGTACTTC.